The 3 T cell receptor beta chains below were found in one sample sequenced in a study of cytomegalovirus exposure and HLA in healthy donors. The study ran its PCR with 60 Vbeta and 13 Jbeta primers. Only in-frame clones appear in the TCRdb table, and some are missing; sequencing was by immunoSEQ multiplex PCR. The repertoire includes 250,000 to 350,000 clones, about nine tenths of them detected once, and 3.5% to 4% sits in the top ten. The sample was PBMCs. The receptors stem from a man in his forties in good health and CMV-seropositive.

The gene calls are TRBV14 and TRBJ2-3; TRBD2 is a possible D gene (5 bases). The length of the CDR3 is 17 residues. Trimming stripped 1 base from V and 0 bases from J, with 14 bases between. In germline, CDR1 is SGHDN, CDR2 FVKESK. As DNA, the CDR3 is TGTGCCAGCAGCCAAGGTCAGCGGATTTATAGCACAGATACGCAGTATTTT. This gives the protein CASSQGQRIYSTDTQYF.

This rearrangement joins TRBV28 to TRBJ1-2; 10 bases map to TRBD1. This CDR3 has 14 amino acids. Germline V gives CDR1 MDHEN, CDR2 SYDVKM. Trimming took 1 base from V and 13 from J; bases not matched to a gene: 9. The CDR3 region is CASSLSTRQGARTF. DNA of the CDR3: TGTGCCAGCAGTTTATCCACACGACAGGGGGCCCGCACCTTC.

The DNA of the CDR3 is TGTGCCAGCAGTTCGAGCGGGCGGGAGGGGCTAGAGGATGAGCAGTTCTTC. It yields the protein CASSSSGREGLEDEQFF. The chain links TRBV27 to TRBJ2-1; 9 bases are a match to TRBD2. Per germline, CDR1 MNHEY and CDR2 SMNVEV (reference sequence). V gave up 4 bases and J gave up 8 bases; unmatched junction bases: 15. The CDR3 runs 17 residues.